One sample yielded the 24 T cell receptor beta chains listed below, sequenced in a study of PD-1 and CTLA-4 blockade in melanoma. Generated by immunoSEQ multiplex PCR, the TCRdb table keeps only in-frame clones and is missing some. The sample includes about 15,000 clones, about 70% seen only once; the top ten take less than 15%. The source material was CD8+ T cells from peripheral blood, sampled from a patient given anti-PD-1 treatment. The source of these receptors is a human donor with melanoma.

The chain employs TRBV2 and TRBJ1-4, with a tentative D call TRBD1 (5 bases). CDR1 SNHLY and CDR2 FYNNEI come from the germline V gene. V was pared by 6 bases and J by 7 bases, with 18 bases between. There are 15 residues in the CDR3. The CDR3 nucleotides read TGTGCCAGCAGGCCAACTGACAGATTGGGTGAAAAACTGTTTTTT. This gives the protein CASRPTDRLGEKLFF.

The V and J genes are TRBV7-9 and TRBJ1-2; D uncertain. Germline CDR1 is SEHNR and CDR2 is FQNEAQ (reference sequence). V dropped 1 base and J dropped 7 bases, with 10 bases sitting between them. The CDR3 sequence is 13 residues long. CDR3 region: CASSLGAVAGYTF. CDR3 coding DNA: TGTGCCAGCAGCTTAGGGGCAGTGGCTGGCTACACCTTC.

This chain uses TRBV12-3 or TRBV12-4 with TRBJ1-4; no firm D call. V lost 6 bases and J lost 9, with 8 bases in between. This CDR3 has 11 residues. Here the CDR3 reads CASSSSQKLFF. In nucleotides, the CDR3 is TGTGCCAGCAGCTCCAGCCAAAAACTGTTTTTT.

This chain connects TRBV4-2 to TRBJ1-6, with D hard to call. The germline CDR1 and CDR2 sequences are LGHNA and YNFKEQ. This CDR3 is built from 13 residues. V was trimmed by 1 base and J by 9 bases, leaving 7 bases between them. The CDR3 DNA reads TGTGCCAGCAGCCAAGGTACAGTTTCACCCCTCCACTTT. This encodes CASSQGTVSPLHF.

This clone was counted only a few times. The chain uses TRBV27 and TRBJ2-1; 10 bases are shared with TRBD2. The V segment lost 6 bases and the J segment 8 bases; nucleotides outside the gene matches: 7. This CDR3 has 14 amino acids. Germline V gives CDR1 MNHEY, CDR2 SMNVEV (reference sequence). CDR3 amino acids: CASSISGGAYEQFF. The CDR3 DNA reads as TGTGCCAGCAGCATAAGCGGGGGGGCCTATGAGCAGTTCTTC.

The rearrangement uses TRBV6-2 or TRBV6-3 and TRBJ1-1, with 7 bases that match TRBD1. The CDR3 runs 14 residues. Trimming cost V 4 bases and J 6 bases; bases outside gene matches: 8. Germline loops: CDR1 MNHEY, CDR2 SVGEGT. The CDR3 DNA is TGTGCCAGCAGTTCCCTCCGACAGGGCTCTGAAGCTTTCTTT. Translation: CASSSLRQGSEAFF.

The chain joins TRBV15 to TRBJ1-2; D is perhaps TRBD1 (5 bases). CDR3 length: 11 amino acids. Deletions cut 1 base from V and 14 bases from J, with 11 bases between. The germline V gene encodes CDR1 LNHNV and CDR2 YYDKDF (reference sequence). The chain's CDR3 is CATSRAGLETF. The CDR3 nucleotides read TGTGCCACCAGCAGAGCGGGACTTGAAACCTTC. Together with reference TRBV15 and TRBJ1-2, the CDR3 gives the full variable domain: DAMVIQNPRYQVTQFGKPVTLSCSQTLNHNVMYWYQQKSSQAPKLLFHYYDKDFNNEADTPDNFQSRRPNTSFCFLDIRSPGLGDTAMYLCATSRAGLETFGSGTRLTVV.

CDR3 nucleotide sequence: TGTGCCAGTAGTCCCGGGACGCCCCAGCCCCAGCATTTT. Protein product: CASSPGTPQPQHF. The chain couples TRBV19 to TRBJ1-5; a possible D gene is TRBD1 (5 bases). Trimming took off 5 bases at V and 7 bases at J, with 12 bases between the two ends. The CDR3 is made up of 13 amino acids. Germline V gene data show CDR1 as LNHDA and CDR2 as SQIVND (reference sequence).

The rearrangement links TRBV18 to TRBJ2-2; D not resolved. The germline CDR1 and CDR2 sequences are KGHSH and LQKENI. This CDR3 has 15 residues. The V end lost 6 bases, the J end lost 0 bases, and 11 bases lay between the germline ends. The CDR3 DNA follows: TGTGCCAGCTCGATTGAGCTCGCGAACACCGGGGAGCTGTTTTTT. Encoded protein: CASSIELANTGELFF.

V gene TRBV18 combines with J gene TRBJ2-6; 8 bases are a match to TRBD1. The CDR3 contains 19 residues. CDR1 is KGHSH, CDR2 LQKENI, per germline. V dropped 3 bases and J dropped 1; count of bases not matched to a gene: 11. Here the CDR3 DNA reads TGTGCCAGCTCACCCCGACAGGGGTTAATCCCTTCTGGGGCCAACGTCCTGACTTTC. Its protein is CASSPRQGLIPSGANVLTF. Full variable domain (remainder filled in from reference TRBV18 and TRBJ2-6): NAGVMQNPRHLVRRRGQEARLRCSPMKGHSHVYWYRQLPEEGLKFMVYLQKENIIDESGMPKERFSAEFPKEGPSILRIQQVVRGDSAAYFCASSPRQGLIPSGANVLTFGAGSRLTVL.

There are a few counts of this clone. The CDR3 DNA sequence: TGTGCCAGCAGCCAAGGGACAGGACGTCGGTACACTGAAGCTTTCTTT. Amino acid sequence: CASSQGTGRRYTEAFF. The chain couples TRBV3-1 (or the pseudogene TRBV3-2) to TRBJ1-1; TRBD1 aligns across 7 bases. The CDR3 has 16 residues. Trimming removed 1 base from V and 3 bases from J; junction bases left unmatched: 8. The germline gives CDR1 LGHDT, CDR2 YNNKEL (reference sequence).

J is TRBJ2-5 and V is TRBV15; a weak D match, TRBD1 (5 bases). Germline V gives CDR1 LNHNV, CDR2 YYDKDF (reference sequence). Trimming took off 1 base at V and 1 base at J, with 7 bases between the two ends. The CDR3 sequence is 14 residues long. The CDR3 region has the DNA TGTGCCACCAGCAGAGGTACAGGCCAAGAGACCCAGTACTTC. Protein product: CATSRGTGQETQYF.

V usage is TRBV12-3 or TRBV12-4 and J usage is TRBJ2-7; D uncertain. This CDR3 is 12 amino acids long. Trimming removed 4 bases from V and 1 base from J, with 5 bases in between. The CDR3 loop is CASSSPSYEQYF. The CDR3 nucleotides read TGTGCCAGCAGTTCTCCTTCCTACGAGCAGTACTTC.

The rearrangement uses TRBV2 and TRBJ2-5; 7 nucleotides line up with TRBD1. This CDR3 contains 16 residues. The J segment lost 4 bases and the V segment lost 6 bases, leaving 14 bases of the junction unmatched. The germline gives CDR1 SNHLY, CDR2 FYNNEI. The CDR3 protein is CASRFPETGRRETQYF. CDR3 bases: TGTGCCAGCAGGTTTCCCGAGACAGGGCGGAGAGAGACCCAGTACTTC.

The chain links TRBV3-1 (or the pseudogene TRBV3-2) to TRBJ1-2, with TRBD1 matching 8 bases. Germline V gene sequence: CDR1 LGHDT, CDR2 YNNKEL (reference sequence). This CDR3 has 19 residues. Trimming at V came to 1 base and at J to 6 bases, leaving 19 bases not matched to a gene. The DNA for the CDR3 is TGTGCCAGCAGCCAAGTAATGGGAAGGCTCGGACAGGGTGGTAATGGCTACACCTTC. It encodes CASSQVMGRLGQGGNGYTF.

For the CDR3, the DNA is TGTGCCAGCAGCCAAGAAACAGGGAGGAGGGCTAACATTCAGTACTTC. Encoded protein: CASSQETGRRANIQYF. J is TRBJ2-4 and V is TRBV3-1 (or the pseudogene TRBV3-2); D is perhaps TRBD1 or TRBD2 (6 bases each). V was pared by 0 bases and J by 7 bases, with 16 bases between. The CDR3 sequence is 16 residues long. Per the germline V gene, CDR1 is LGHDT and CDR2 is YNNKEL (reference sequence).

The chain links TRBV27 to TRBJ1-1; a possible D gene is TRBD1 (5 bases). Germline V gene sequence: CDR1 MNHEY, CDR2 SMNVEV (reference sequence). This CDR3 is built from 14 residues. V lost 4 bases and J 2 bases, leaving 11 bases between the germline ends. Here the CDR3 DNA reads TGTGCCAGCAGTTGGACACCTTATAACACTGAAGCTTTCTTT. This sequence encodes CASSWTPYNTEAFF.

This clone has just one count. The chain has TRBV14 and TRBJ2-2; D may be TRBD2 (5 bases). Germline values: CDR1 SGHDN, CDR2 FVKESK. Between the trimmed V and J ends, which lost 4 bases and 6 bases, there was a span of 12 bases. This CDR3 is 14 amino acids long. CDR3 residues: CASSPRPGSGELFF. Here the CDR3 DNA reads TGTGCCAGCAGCCCGAGACCGGGATCCGGGGAGCTGTTTTTT.

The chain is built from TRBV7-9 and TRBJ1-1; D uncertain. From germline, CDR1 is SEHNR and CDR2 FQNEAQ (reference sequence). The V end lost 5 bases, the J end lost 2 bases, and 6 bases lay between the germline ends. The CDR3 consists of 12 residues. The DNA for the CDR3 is TGTGCCAGCAGCCATAGAAACACTGAAGCTTTCTTT. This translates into CASSHRNTEAFF.

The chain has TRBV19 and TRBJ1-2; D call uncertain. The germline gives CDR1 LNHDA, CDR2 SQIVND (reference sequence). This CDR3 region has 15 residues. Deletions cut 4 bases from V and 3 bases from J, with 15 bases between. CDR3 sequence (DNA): TGTGCCAGTAGTAAAGAGTCCCGGGTGGACTATGGCTACACCTTC. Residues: CASSKESRVDYGYTF.

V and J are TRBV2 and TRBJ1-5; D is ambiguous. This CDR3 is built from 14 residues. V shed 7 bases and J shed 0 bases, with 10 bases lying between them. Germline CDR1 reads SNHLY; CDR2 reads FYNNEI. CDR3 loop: CASKRPDSNQPQHF. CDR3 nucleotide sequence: TGTGCCAGCAAGAGGCCCGATAGCAATCAGCCCCAGCATTTT. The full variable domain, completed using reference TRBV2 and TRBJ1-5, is EPEVTQTPSHQVTQMGQEVILRCVPISNHLYFYWYRQILGQKVEFLVSFYNNEISEKSEIFDDQFSVERPDGSNFTLKIRSTKLEDSAMYFCASKRPDSNQPQHFGDGTRLSIL.

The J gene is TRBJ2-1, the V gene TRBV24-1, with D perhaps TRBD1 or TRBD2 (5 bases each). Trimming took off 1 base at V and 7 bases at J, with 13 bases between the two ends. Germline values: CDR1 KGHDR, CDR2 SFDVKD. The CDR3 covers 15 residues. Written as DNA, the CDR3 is TGTGCCACCAGTGATTTAGAGGGGAGTCGGAATGAGCAGTTCTTC. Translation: CATSDLEGSRNEQFF.

The CDR3 is CASSSNRAAGYTF. DNA of the CDR3: TGTGCCAGCAGTTCGAACAGGGCGGCTGGCTACACCTTC. V is TRBV12-3 or TRBV12-4 and J is TRBJ1-2, with D perhaps matching TRBD1 (6 bases). This CDR3 is built from 13 residues. The ends were cut back, 4 bases at V and 7 bases at J, with 13 bases in the middle.

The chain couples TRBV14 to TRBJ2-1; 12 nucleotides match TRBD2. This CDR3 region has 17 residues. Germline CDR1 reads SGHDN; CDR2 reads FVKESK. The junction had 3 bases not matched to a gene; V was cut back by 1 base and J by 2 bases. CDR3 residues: CASSQGASGRAYNEQFF. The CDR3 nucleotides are TGTGCCAGCAGCCAAGGTGCTAGCGGGAGGGCCTACAATGAGCAGTTCTTC.